This T cell receptor (beta chain) was recovered during a study of shared clonotypes between healthy human individuals. On this clone itself: Other DNA sequences within the sample encode an identical CDR3.

Here immunoSEQ multiplex PCR was the method, and the copy in TCRdb shows in-frame clones only, minus some. Here the sample spans more than 1,200,000 clones, around 98.5% being singletons. This clonotype originated in a man in his thirties or forties in good health. Sequencing input: naive CD4+ T cells sorted from blood. Subset in this sample: CD45RA+ positively selected.

The CDR3 coding sequence is TGTGCCAGCAGCTTAGGTGGGCAGGAGACCCAGTACTTC. Residues: CASSLGGQETQYF. J is TRBJ2-5 and V is TRBV7-2; D is unresolved. This CDR3 is built from 13 residues. Germline-derived CDR1 and CDR2 are SGHTA and FQGNSA. V was shortened by 1 base and J by 5 bases, with 8 bases between the two germline ends.